These T cell receptor beta chains were read from a single sample in a study of a mutant IDH1 vaccine in newly diagnosed glioma. The table came from immunoSEQ multiplex PCR; TCRdb's copy has only in-frame clones and leaves some out. Altogether some 67,000 clones are present, around four fifths being singletons, with the ten largest covering 4.6%. The source material was peripheral blood mononuclear cells (PBMCs), sampled from a glioma patient treated with radiotherapy, temozolomide or both. The source of these receptors is a woman aged 18-29 years with glioma. Some clones in this sample may be carry-over from other donors' samples. CDR3s include the opening cysteine and the closing phenylalanine or tryptophan. The order of the fields is V gene, clone size, J gene, D gene, CDR3 DNA, CDR3 protein. The D gene is left open where the match is weak. Rows give clone size only sometimes, using once, few, many, or a class for an expanded clone.

V gene: TRBV7-9
clone size: .
J gene: TRBJ1-4
D gene: .
CDR3 DNA: TGTGCCAGCAGCTTAGTACAGGCTAACTATGAAAAACTGTTTTTT
CDR3 protein: CASSLVQANYEKLFF

V gene: TRBV12-5
clone size: .
J gene: TRBJ1-2
D gene: TRBD1
CDR3 DNA: TGTGCTAGTACGCCCGGGACAGGGGGCGACTATGGCTACACCTTC
CDR3 protein: CASTPGTGGDYGYTF

V gene: TRBV6-6
clone size: .
J gene: TRBJ1-6
D gene: .
CDR3 DNA: TGTGCCAGCAGTACAGAGTATAATTCACCCCTCCACTTT
CDR3 protein: CASSTEYNSPLHF

V gene: TRBV7-8
clone size: .
J gene: TRBJ2-5
D gene: TRBD2
CDR3 DNA: TGTGCCAGCAGCCCTGGGACTACCCGAGAGACCCAGTACTTC
CDR3 protein: CASSPGTTRETQYF

V gene: TRBV5-4
clone size: .
J gene: TRBJ1-2
D gene: .
CDR3 DNA: TGTGCCAGCAGCTTAGAGGGGAGGGCTAACTATGGCTACACCTTC
CDR3 protein: CASSLEGRANYGYTF

V gene: TRBV7-9
clone size: .
J gene: TRBJ1-4
D gene: .
CDR3 DNA: TGTGCCAGCAGCCCTGATGGCAGGGGTAAAGAAAAACTGTTTTTT
CDR3 protein: CASSPDGRGKEKLFF

V gene: TRBV13
clone size: .
J gene: TRBJ2-7
D gene: TRBD1
CDR3 DNA: TGTGCCAGCAGCTCGCAATGGGACAGGGGTTACGAGCAGTACTTC
CDR3 protein: CASSSQWDRGYEQYF

V gene: TRBV20-1
clone size: .
J gene: TRBJ2-3
D gene: .
CDR3 DNA: TGCAGTGCCCATTTCACAGATACGCAGTATTTT
CDR3 protein: CSAHFTDTQYF

V gene: TRBV7-2
clone size: few
J gene: TRBJ1-5
D gene: .
CDR3 DNA: TGTGCCAGCAGCATAGGTAGCAATCAGCCCCAGCATTTT
CDR3 protein: CASSIGSNQPQHF

V gene: TRBV27
clone size: .
J gene: TRBJ2-7
D gene: .
CDR3 DNA: TGTGCCAGCAGTTTATCATTGGACACCTCGTCCTACGAGCAGTACTTC
CDR3 protein: CASSLSLDTSSYEQYF

V gene: TRBV4-1
clone size: .
J gene: TRBJ1-5
D gene: .
CDR3 DNA: TGCGCCAGCAGCCAAGACGATGGGCAGCCCCAGCATTTT
CDR3 protein: CASSQDDGQPQHF

V gene: TRBV10-2
clone size: .
J gene: TRBJ1-5
D gene: .
CDR3 DNA: TGCGCCAGCGGCGGTCGCAATCAGCCCCAGCATTTT
CDR3 protein: CASGGRNQPQHF

V gene: TRBV11-3
clone size: .
J gene: TRBJ2-5
D gene: .
CDR3 DNA: TGTGCCAGCAGCGCACAAGAGACCCAGTACTTC
CDR3 protein: CASSAQETQYF

V gene: TRBV7-8
clone size: .
J gene: TRBJ2-1
D gene: .
CDR3 DNA: TGTGCCGGCACCGTCGGGGGTGGCAATGAGCAGTTCTTC
CDR3 protein: CAGTVGGGNEQFF

V gene: TRBV5-1
clone size: .
J gene: TRBJ2-7
D gene: .
CDR3 DNA: TGCGCCAGCAGCTTGGACGGGCAGGGCCTCTACGAGCAGTACTTC
CDR3 protein: CASSLDGQGLYEQYF

V gene: TRBV6-1
clone size: .
J gene: TRBJ1-2
D gene: TRBD1
CDR3 DNA: TGTGCCAGCAGTGAAACCAGGGGGGGCGGCTATGGCTACACCTTC
CDR3 protein: CASSETRGGGYGYTF

V gene: TRBV5-4
clone size: .
J gene: TRBJ2-5
D gene: .
CDR3 DNA: TGTGCCAGCAGCTGGGGCGGGACCAAAGAGACCCAGTACTTC
CDR3 protein: CASSWGGTKETQYF

V gene: TRBV27
clone size: .
J gene: TRBJ2-7
D gene: TRBD1
CDR3 DNA: TGTGCCAGCAGTCTAGGACAGGGTTCGTACGAGCAGTACTTC
CDR3 protein: CASSLGQGSYEQYF

V gene: TRBV5-1
clone size: once
J gene: TRBJ2-7
D gene: .
CDR3 DNA: TGCGCCAGCAGCTTGGGATGGGACGGCTACGAGCAGTACTTC
CDR3 protein: CASSLGWDGYEQYF

V gene: TRBV5-1
clone size: few
J gene: TRBJ2-7
D gene: .
CDR3 DNA: TGCGCCAGCAGCTCCACACTGACCAGCGAGCAGTACTTC
CDR3 protein: CASSSTLTSEQYF

V gene: TRBV4-3
clone size: .
J gene: TRBJ1-1
D gene: .
CDR3 DNA: TGCGCCAGCAGCCAAGACGGGAACACTGAAGCTTTCTTT
CDR3 protein: CASSQDGNTEAFF

V gene: TRBV5-4
clone size: .
J gene: TRBJ1-5
D gene: .
CDR3 DNA: TGTGCCAGCAGCCCTGGTACAGGGCCCAATCAGCCCCAGCATTTT
CDR3 protein: CASSPGTGPNQPQHF

V gene: TRBV2
clone size: .
J gene: TRBJ2-5
D gene: .
CDR3 DNA: TGTGCCAGCAGGGTCGGGGGGCTGGAGACCCAGTACTTC
CDR3 protein: CASRVGGLETQYF

V gene: TRBV5-5
clone size: .
J gene: TRBJ2-7
D gene: .
CDR3 DNA: TGTGCCAGCAGCTTGGGGGGCACCTACGAGCAGTACTTC
CDR3 protein: CASSLGGTYEQYF

V gene: TRBV5-4
clone size: .
J gene: TRBJ1-2
D gene: .
CDR3 DNA: TGTGCCAGCAGCTTGGAAGGCGGCAGGTACTATGGCTACACCTTC
CDR3 protein: CASSLEGGRYYGYTF

V gene: TRBV7-7
clone size: .
J gene: TRBJ2-2
D gene: TRBD1
CDR3 DNA: TGTGCCAGCAGCCCCCTCCGCGGGACAGGGAGGACCGGGGAGCTGTTTTTT
CDR3 protein: CASSPLRGTGRTGELFF

V gene: TRBV2
clone size: .
J gene: TRBJ1-3
D gene: .
CDR3 DNA: TGTGCCAGCACGTGGCAGGCTGGAAACACCATATATTTT
CDR3 protein: CASTWQAGNTIYF

V gene: TRBV29-1
clone size: few
J gene: TRBJ2-3
D gene: .
CDR3 DNA: TGCAGCGTCGGACAGTCTGATACGCAGTATTTT
CDR3 protein: CSVGQSDTQYF

V gene: TRBV15
clone size: .
J gene: TRBJ1-2
D gene: TRBD1
CDR3 DNA: TGTGCCACCAGCAGAGGGGACAGGGTAAACGATGGCTACACCTTC
CDR3 protein: CATSRGDRVNDGYTF

V gene: TRBV27
clone size: once
J gene: TRBJ1-2
D gene: .
CDR3 DNA: TGTGCCAGCAGGCCTTGGGGGGGGAACTATGGCTACACCTTC
CDR3 protein: CASRPWGGNYGYTF

V gene: TRBV5-6
clone size: .
J gene: TRBJ2-6
D gene: .
CDR3 DNA: TGTGCCAGCAGCTTTGGGTCCGGGGCCAACGTCCTGACTTTC
CDR3 protein: CASSFGSGANVLTF

V gene: TRBV29-1
clone size: .
J gene: TRBJ2-7
D gene: .
CDR3 DNA: TGCAGCGCCGCTCAAGGCAGGGGCTACGAGCAGTACTTC
CDR3 protein: CSAAQGRGYEQYF

V gene: TRBV15
clone size: .
J gene: TRBJ1-5
D gene: .
CDR3 DNA: TGTGCCACCAGCAGAGATGGGGGGGACGTACAGCCCCAGCATTTT
CDR3 protein: CATSRDGGDVQPQHF

V gene: TRBV9
clone size: .
J gene: TRBJ1-1
D gene: .
CDR3 DNA: TGTGCCAGCAGCGTAGTGGGAACTGAAGCTTTCTTT
CDR3 protein: CASSVVGTEAFF

V gene: TRBV10-1
clone size: once
J gene: TRBJ2-5
D gene: TRBD2
CDR3 DNA: TGCGCCAGCCCGAAGGGGCCAGCGGGGGGTAGAGAGACCCAGTACTTC
CDR3 protein: CASPKGPAGGRETQYF

V gene: TRBV27
clone size: .
J gene: TRBJ1-2
D gene: .
CDR3 DNA: TGTGCCAGCAGATTTGCCGCTGGCTATGGCTACACCTTC
CDR3 protein: CASRFAAGYGYTF

V gene: TRBV4-2
clone size: .
J gene: TRBJ1-2
D gene: TRBD1
CDR3 DNA: TGTGCCAGCAGCCAAGAAGTTATTGGGGACAGTACCTACTATGGCTACACCTTC
CDR3 protein: CASSQEVIGDSTYYGYTF

V gene: TRBV10-2
clone size: .
J gene: TRBJ2-2
D gene: .
CDR3 DNA: TGCGCCAGCAGTAAAGTTGCGGGACAGACGACCGGGGAGCTGTTTTTT
CDR3 protein: CASSKVAGQTTGELFF

V gene: TRBV5-1
clone size: .
J gene: TRBJ2-7
D gene: .
CDR3 DNA: TGCGCCAGCAGTCCGGGGATCTCCTACGAGCAGTACTTC
CDR3 protein: CASSPGISYEQYF

V gene: TRBV5-4
clone size: once
J gene: TRBJ1-4
D gene: .
CDR3 DNA: TGTGCCAGCAGCTTGCCCGGGACCTCGGGAGTTGAAAAACTGTTTTTT
CDR3 protein: CASSLPGTSGVEKLFF

V gene: TRBV5-3
clone size: few
J gene: TRBJ1-2
D gene: TRBD1
CDR3 DNA: TGTGCCAGAAGCGTACAGGGGCACTATGGCTACACCTTC
CDR3 protein: CARSVQGHYGYTF

V gene: TRBV27
clone size: .
J gene: TRBJ2-7
D gene: TRBD1
CDR3 DNA: TGTGCCAGCAGGGCGGACAGGATTAACCCCATAGGCTACGAGCAGTACTTC
CDR3 protein: CASRADRINPIGYEQYF

V gene: TRBV7-2
clone size: once
J gene: TRBJ2-2
D gene: .
CDR3 DNA: TGTGCCAGCAGCCCGGGGGCTGGGATCACCGGGGAGCTGTTTTTT
CDR3 protein: CASSPGAGITGELFF

V gene: TRBV2
clone size: once
J gene: TRBJ2-7
D gene: .
CDR3 DNA: TGTGCCAGCAGTGTCTCGTACGAGCAGTACTTC
CDR3 protein: CASSVSYEQYF

V gene: TRBV9
clone size: .
J gene: TRBJ2-3
D gene: TRBD2
CDR3 DNA: TGTGCCAGCAGCCCTCTTACGGGAGGGCCTGGAGATACGCAGTATTTT
CDR3 protein: CASSPLTGGPGDTQYF

V gene: TRBV19
clone size: .
J gene: TRBJ1-1
D gene: .
CDR3 DNA: TGTGCCAGGGAGGGGGGGAGGGTCACTGAAGCTTTCTTT
CDR3 protein: CAREGGRVTEAFF

V gene: TRBV6-4
clone size: .
J gene: TRBJ2-5
D gene: TRBD1
CDR3 DNA: TGTGCCAGCAGTGACCCGCAGGGGGAAGAGACCCAGTACTTC
CDR3 protein: CASSDPQGEETQYF

V gene: TRBV7-3
clone size: .
J gene: TRBJ1-2
D gene: TRBD1
CDR3 DNA: TGTGCCAGCAGCACCGGGACAGAGAATGGCTACACCTTC
CDR3 protein: CASSTGTENGYTF

V gene: TRBV19
clone size: .
J gene: TRBJ1-5
D gene: .
CDR3 DNA: TGTGCCAGTAGTGGGGGACTCAGCAATCAGCCCCAGCATTTT
CDR3 protein: CASSGGLSNQPQHF

V gene: TRBV29-1
clone size: .
J gene: TRBJ1-2
D gene: TRBD1
CDR3 DNA: TGCAGCGGGACCCAGGGGGTTAACTATGGCTACACCTTC
CDR3 protein: CSGTQGVNYGYTF

V gene: TRBV7-2
clone size: .
J gene: TRBJ1-5
D gene: .
CDR3 DNA: TGTGCCAGCAGCTTAGTACTCCATCAGCCCCAGCATTTT
CDR3 protein: CASSLVLHQPQHF

V gene: TRBV13
clone size: .
J gene: TRBJ1-5
D gene: .
CDR3 DNA: TGTGCCAGCAGCTCGCTCCGGGACATAAATCAGCCCCAGCATTTT
CDR3 protein: CASSSLRDINQPQHF

V gene: TRBV4-1
clone size: .
J gene: TRBJ1-1
D gene: .
CDR3 DNA: TGCGCCAGCAGCCAAGACGTAACGGGGTCTGAAGCTTTCTTT
CDR3 protein: CASSQDVTGSEAFF

V gene: TRBV19
clone size: .
J gene: TRBJ2-5
D gene: TRBD2
CDR3 DNA: TGTGCCAGTAGTATAGCGGGAGGGCCGCAAGAGACCCAGTACTTC
CDR3 protein: CASSIAGGPQETQYF

V gene: TRBV11-2
clone size: .
J gene: TRBJ1-4
D gene: TRBD1
CDR3 DNA: TGTGCCAGCAGCTCACCGACAGGGTTTAATGAAAAACTGTTTTTT
CDR3 protein: CASSSPTGFNEKLFF

V gene: TRBV5-1
clone size: .
J gene: TRBJ1-1
D gene: .
CDR3 DNA: TGCGCCAGCAGCTTGGCCGGGGGGAAGGCTGAAGCTTTCTTT
CDR3 protein: CASSLAGGKAEAFF

V gene: TRBV4-1
clone size: once
J gene: TRBJ2-7
D gene: TRBD1
CDR3 DNA: TGCGCCAGCAGCCAACGACAGGGCTACGAGCAGTACTTC
CDR3 protein: CASSQRQGYEQYF

V gene: TRBV23-1
clone size: .
J gene: TRBJ1-5
D gene: .
CDR3 DNA: TGCGCCAGCAGTCTAAGAAATCGGCCCCAGCATTTT
CDR3 protein: CASSLRNRPQHF

V gene: TRBV5-6
clone size: .
J gene: TRBJ2-3
D gene: TRBD1
CDR3 DNA: TGTGCCAGCAGCCCGGGACAGTCCAGCACAGATACGCAGTATTTT
CDR3 protein: CASSPGQSSTDTQYF

V gene: TRBV19
clone size: .
J gene: TRBJ1-2
D gene: .
CDR3 DNA: TGTGCCAGTAGTATAATGATGGACAGTGCTGTTTATGGCTACACCTTC
CDR3 protein: CASSIMMDSAVYGYTF